One sample yielded the 10 T cell receptor beta chains listed below, sequenced in a study of blood T cells in healthy people across ages. Then a second PCR, running about 6 to 11 cycles, was carried out with a sample-barcoded 5' primer and a J-beta primer mix. MiXCR, applied by TCRdb to the 5' RACE reads, yields one record per CDR3 protein. Found here are 500,000 to 550,000 distinct CDR3 sequences, around 24% of them singletons; the top ten hold 8.7%. Another study also made use of these data, one on T cells of mothers and their children.

Sequenced input: blood. The receptor set was obtained from a boy younger than 18 in good health.

This clonotype was seen many times. The genes are TRBV24-1 and TRBJ2-4; D might be TRBD2 (5 bases). The CDR3 has 15 residues. V was cut by 1 base and J by 0 bases, with 6 bases left in between. Germline V gene sequence: CDR1 KGHDR, CDR2 SFDVKD. Written as DNA, the CDR3 is TGTGCCACCAGTGATTTTCGGGGAGCCAAAAACATTCAGTACTTC. Translating gives CATSDFRGAKNIQYF.

The V gene is TRBV27, the J gene TRBJ2-5; the match to TRBD2 covers 11 bases. Judging by the DNA end, TRBJ2-1 fits better; the J call may be wrong. The CDR3 is 17 residues long. The V gene's germline CDR1 is MNHEY and CDR2 SMNVEV (reference sequence). DNA of the CDR3: TGTGCCAGCAGTTCCCCTACCGCTAGCGGGAGGCCCCGGGAGCAGTTCTTC. Amino acids: CASSSPTASGRPREQFF.

This clonotype was observed a few times. The CDR3 loop reads CASRRDNERNQPQHF. CDR3 coding DNA: TGTGCCAGCAGGAGGGACAATGAGCGCAATCAGCCCCAGCATTTT. V and J are TRBV2 and TRBJ1-5, with a tentative D call TRBD1 (6 bases). The V gene's germline CDR1 is SNHLY and CDR2 FYNNEI. The CDR3 consists of 15 residues. V was trimmed by 6 bases and J by 2 bases, leaving 14 bases between them. The full variable domain, completed using reference TRBV2 and TRBJ1-5, is EPEVTQTPSHQVTQMGQEVILRCVPISNHLYFYWYRQILGQKVEFLVSFYNNEISEKSEIFDDQFSVERPDGSNFTLKIRSTKLEDSAMYFCASRRDNERNQPQHFGDGTRLSIL.

This clonotype was observed a few times. The germline gene is not matched at one end of the junction; a read error may be the cause. The CDR3 DNA follows: TGTGCCAGCACCTTACCAGACAGGGGAAGCTACGAGCAGTACTTC. This sequence encodes CASTLPDRGSYEQYF. The chain is built from TRBV11-2 and TRBJ2-1, with 8 bases fitting TRBD1. The last part of the DNA fits TRBJ2-7 better; the J call may be wrong. Germline V CDR1 and CDR2: SGHAT, FQNNGV. This CDR3 is 15 amino acids long.

This clonotype was recorded a few times. This rearrangement joins TRBV29-1 to TRBJ2-2; tentatively, D is TRBD2 (5 bases). Germline loops: CDR1 SQVTM, CDR2 ANQGSEA. Trimming stripped 4 bases from V and 1 base from J, with 13 bases between. The CDR3 runs to 15 residues. The CDR3 nucleotides are TGCAGCGTTGTGGATTATCGGGGGAACACCGGGGAGCTGTTTTTT. Protein product: CSVVDYRGNTGELFF.

This clonotype occurred a few times. The rearrangement joins TRBV30 to TRBJ2-2; D is uncertain. The V and J ends lost 1 base and 6 bases respectively, with 3 bases between them. The germline V gene encodes CDR1 GTSNPN and CDR2 SVGIG (reference sequence). The CDR3 runs to 11 residues. The CDR3 sequence is CAWSDAGELFF. CDR3 sequence (DNA): TGTGCCTGGAGTGATGCCGGGGAGCTGTTTTTT.

This clonotype occurred a few times. This rearrangement joins TRBV27 to TRBJ2-7; the match to TRBD2 covers 12 bases. Per germline, CDR1 MNHEY and CDR2 SMNVEV (reference sequence). Trimming took 3 bases from V and 4 from J; bases not matched to a gene: 7. The length of the CDR3 is 16 residues. The CDR3 sequence: CASSLGLAGLGYEQYF. In DNA form, the CDR3 reads TGTGCCAGCAGTTTGGGACTAGCGGGTTTGGGATACGAGCAGTACTTC.

In this sample, this clonotype turned up a few times. The V and J genes are TRBV5-5 and TRBJ2-1; TRBD1 is a possible D gene (5 bases). Per the germline V gene, CDR1 is SGHKS and CDR2 is YYEKEE (reference sequence). Trimming cost V 2 bases and J 7 bases, with 10 bases left between them. The CDR3 loop spans 13 amino acids. CDR3 in DNA: TGTGCCAGCAGCTTCGCCGACAGAAATGAGCAGTTCTTC. As protein: CASSFADRNEQFF.

This clonotype turned up a few times. V usage is TRBV20-1 and J usage is TRBJ1-2; D not resolved. The CDR3 length is 14 residues. The V end lost 2 bases, the J end lost 8 bases, and 18 bases lay between the germline ends. Per germline, CDR1 DFQATT and CDR2 SNEGSKA (reference sequence). DNA for the CDR3: TGCAGTGCTAGACAGGTCCACCGCAGCGCCGGCTACACCTTC. Translated: CSARQVHRSAGYTF.

This clonotype occurred a few times. An end of the junction differs from the germline gene, which may be a read error. The chain links TRBV4-2 to TRBJ2-7, with 10 bases lining up with TRBD1. The CDR3 has 16 residues. In germline, CDR1 is LGHNA, CDR2 YNFKEQ. CDR3 sequence (DNA): TGTGCCAGCGGCCAAGCCCGGGGGACAGGGGCCTACGAGCAGTACTTC. This codes for CASGQARGTGAYEQYF.